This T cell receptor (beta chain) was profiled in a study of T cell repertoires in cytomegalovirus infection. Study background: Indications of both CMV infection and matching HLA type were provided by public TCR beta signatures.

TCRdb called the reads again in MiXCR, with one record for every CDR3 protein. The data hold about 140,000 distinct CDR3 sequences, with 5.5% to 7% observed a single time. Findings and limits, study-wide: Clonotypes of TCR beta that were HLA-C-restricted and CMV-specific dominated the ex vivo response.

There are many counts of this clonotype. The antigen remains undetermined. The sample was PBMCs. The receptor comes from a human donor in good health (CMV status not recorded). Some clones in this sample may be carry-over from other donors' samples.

The CDR3 coding sequence is TGTGCTAGTGGAATATGGGGTTATGGCTACACCTTC. This codes for CASGIWGYGYTF. V usage is TRBV12-5 and J usage is TRBJ1-2; the D is unclear. CDR1 and CDR2 (germline): LGHNT, FRNRAP. Between the trimmed V and J ends, which lost 6 bases and 5 bases, there was a span of 10 bases. CDR3 length: 12 residues. Full variable domain (outside the CDR3, taken from reference TRBV12-5 and TRBJ1-2): DARVTQTPRHKVTEMGQEVTMRCQPILGHNTVFWYRQTMMQGLELLAYFRNRAPLDDSGMPKDRFSAEMPDATLATLKIQPSEPRDSAVYFCASGIWGYGYTFGSGTRLTVV.